This is a list of T cell receptor beta chains from one sample in a study of CD8 T cells in Susac syndrome. TCRdb fed the immunoSEQ multiplex PCR reads into MiXCR, producing one record per CDR3 protein. The sample lists about 200,000 distinct CDR3 sequences, roughly 94% seen once, with about 0.095% in the top ten. Material for sequencing was CD4+ T cells from PBMCs. Every receptor here comes from a human donor in good health. Both conserved end residues are part of each CDR3. A D gene is named only where the DNA matches it firmly.

j_call v_call d_call cdr3_aa
TRBJ2-3 TRBV29-1 . CSTRASGTDTQYF
TRBJ1-1 TRBV29-1 . CSYKGNTEAFF
TRBJ1-2 TRBV25-1 . CASSDPSALRRGYTF
TRBJ2-5 TRBV12-5 TRBD2 CASGGSGGRETQYF
TRBJ2-1 TRBV19 . CASSIRDINEQFF
TRBJ2-1 TRBV11-2 . CASSLDEEGSSYNEQFF
TRBJ1-1 TRBV4-1 . CASSQEGQAFF
TRBJ2-3 TRBV10-3 . CAISGQQSTDTQYF
TRBJ2-3 TRBV6-6 . CASSSQGNTDTQYF
TRBJ1-4 TRBV4-1 . CASSQDGRSTEKLFF
TRBJ2-5 TRBV19 TRBD1 CASSTTGGGETQYF
TRBJ2-3 TRBV12-3/TRBV12-4 . CASSAYSSTDTQYF
TRBJ2-7 TRBV7-2 . CASSLDPGGAFGEQYF
TRBJ2-5 TRBV9 TRBD2 CASSVGLAGGGNQETQYF
TRBJ2-7 TRBV9 . CASSSGTSIHEQYF
TRBJ1-2 TRBV20-1 . CSADQLGALRAGSVLFNYGYTF
TRBJ2-1 TRBV7-8 TRBD2 CASSSRLAEQFF
TRBJ2-5 TRBV2 . CASSESRASQETQYF
TRBJ2-5 TRBV20-1 . CSARKGLPGTQYF
TRBJ2-1 TRBV15 . CATSNPKRRASSGEQFF
TRBJ2-5 TRBV29-1 . CSVLDNQETQYF
TRBJ2-1 TRBV11-2 TRBD1 CASSLVDRGVYNEQFF
TRBJ2-3 TRBV29-1 . CSVVRGRSQDTQYF
TRBJ2-3 TRBV4-1 TRBD1 CASSQDRGTTQYF
TRBJ2-7 TRBV20-1 . CSARGTPSSYEQYF
TRBJ1-1 TRBV20-1 . CSAPFAGKAEAFF
TRBJ2-7 TRBV18 . CASSREGQIIYEQYF
TRBJ2-7 TRBV3-1 . CASSQARGSEQYF
TRBJ1-2 TRBV7-2 . CASSFGRTNYGYTF
TRBJ1-2 TRBV27 . CASSLMFAGGYTF